The 5 T cell receptor beta chains below all came from one sample that was sequenced in a study of technical replicates of blood from a handful of donors. Produced via immunoSEQ multiplex PCR; TCRdb's table is partial and in-frame only. The sample has 65,000 to 90,000 clones, approximately 86% seen once. Sequenced: PBMCs. The receptors originated from a human donor in good health. Some clones in this sample may be carry-over from other donors' samples.

The V gene is TRBV7-9, the J gene TRBJ2-1; 7 bases map to TRBD1. V gave up 6 bases and J gave up 1 base; unmatched junction bases: 6. Germline V CDR1 and CDR2: SEHNR, FQNEAQ (reference sequence). There are 15 residues in the CDR3. This CDR3 reads CASSLPGQSYNEQFF. CDR3 nucleotide sequence: TGTGCCAGCAGTTTACCGGGACAGTCCTACAATGAGCAGTTCTTC.

The rearrangement uses TRBV5-1 and TRBJ2-1, with D tentatively TRBD1 (7 bases). This CDR3 is 17 amino acids long. V lost 0 bases and J lost 2, with 15 bases in between. Germline loops: CDR1 SGHRS, CDR2 YFSETQ. The chain's CDR3 is CASSLVADRTAYNEQFF. For the CDR3, the DNA is TGCGCCAGCAGCTTGGTAGCGGACAGGACGGCCTACAATGAGCAGTTCTTC.

In DNA, the CDR3 is TGTGCCAGCAGCCCGGACAGGGGCGACTATGGCTACACCTTC. Its protein product is CASSPDRGDYGYTF. The gene calls are TRBV5-5 and TRBJ1-2; 9 bases fit TRBD1. The trim removed 4 bases at V and 3 bases at J, leaving 4 bases unmatched. This CDR3 spans 14 amino acids. The germline gives CDR1 SGHKS, CDR2 YYEKEE (reference sequence). The full variable domain, in which reference TRBV5-5 and TRBJ1-2 provide the parts outside the CDR3, is DAGVTQSPTHLIKTRGQQVTLRCSPISGHKSVSWYQQVLGQGPQFIFQYYEKEERGRGNFPDRFSARQFPNYSSELNVNALLLGDSALYLCASSPDRGDYGYTFGSGTRLTVV.

The CDR3 DNA reads TGTGCCAGCAGCACCCCCGGGACTAGCTTCAATGAGCAGTTCTTC. Translation gives CASSTPGTSFNEQFF. The V call is TRBV13, the J call TRBJ2-1; 9 nucleotides line up with TRBD2. Trimming at V came to 5 bases and at J to 6 bases, leaving 8 bases not matched to a gene. The CDR3 spans 15 residues. Germline values: CDR1 PRHDT, CDR2 FYEKMQ (reference sequence). The variable domain in full, with the rest retrieved from reference TRBV13 and TRBJ2-1, is AAGVIQSPRHLIKEKRETATLKCYPIPRHDTVYWYQQGPGQDPQFLISFYEKMQSDKGSIPDRFSAQQFSDYHSELNMSSLELGDSALYFCASSTPGTSFNEQFFGPGTRLTVL.

V is TRBV7-2 and J is TRBJ2-7, with TRBD1 identical over 8 bases. The CDR3 has 14 amino acids. J gave up 4 bases and V 4 bases, and 6 bases lay outside the gene matches. CDR1 and CDR2 from the germline V gene are SGHTA and FQGNSA. CDR3 in amino acids: CASSSGQVNYEQYF. The CDR3 region has the DNA TGTGCCAGCAGCTCGGGACAGGTGAATTACGAGCAGTACTTC.